These T cell receptor beta chains were read from a single sample in a study of regulatory T cells in long-lasting Graves disease. MiXCR, run by TCRdb on the multiplex PCR reads, gives a single entry per CDR3 protein. The repertoire includes 400,000 to 550,000 distinct CDR3 sequences, 15% to 20% of them detected once, and 20% to 25% sits in the top ten. In addition, the sample was reused for a study of T cells in Graves' hyperthyroidism and ophthalmopathy.

The specimen was peripheral blood mononuclear cells (PBMCs), collected at new diagnosis, from a patient treated with antithyroid drugs. The receptors were gathered from a woman aged 18-29 years with Graves disease. CDR3s leave out the opening cysteine and the closing phenylalanine or tryptophan.

J: TRBJ2-5; V: TRBV28; CDR3: ASSFSSKREVVETQY
J: TRBJ2-5; V: TRBV6-1; CDR3: ASKMSGRLETQY
J: TRBJ2-1; V: TRBV20-1; CDR3: SARDPRKRVLSNEQF
J: TRBJ2-6; V: TRBV12-3/TRBV12-4; CDR3: ASSPGNYRSGANVLT
J: TRBJ2-3; V: TRBV24-1; CDR3: ATSDPGRGTDTQY
J: TRBJ2-5; V: TRBV3-1; CDR3: ASSQSRLAGGEETQY
J: TRBJ2-7; V: TRBV7-2; CDR3: ASSPRTSGIREQY
J: TRBJ2-1; V: TRBV29-1; CDR3: SVGLLAGVREQF
J: TRBJ1-1; V: TRBV19; CDR3: ASSIIDSRAF
J: TRBJ1-6; V: TRBV28; CDR3: ASSPEDGYNSPLH
J: TRBJ2-3; V: TRBV7-2; CDR3: ASSIGLAPDTQY
J: TRBJ1-5; V: TRBV6-2/TRBV6-3; CDR3: ASSKPGHRNQPQH
J: TRBJ2-7; V: TRBV28; CDR3: ASRGQGYYEQY
J: TRBJ2-7; V: TRBV5-1; CDR3: ASSLHPTEQY
J: TRBJ2-3; V: TRBV2; CDR3: ASSAPASRAQY
J: TRBJ1-2; V: TRBV6-1; CDR3: ASSEVEIPIYGYT
J: TRBJ2-5; V: TRBV12-3/TRBV12-4; CDR3: ASRSTGGETQY
J: TRBJ2-1; V: TRBV28; CDR3: ASSPVLGWRGKGEQF
J: TRBJ2-7; V: TRBV14; CDR3: ASSHGIQPYEQY
J: TRBJ2-1; V: TRBV28; CDR3: ASSLGVMRF